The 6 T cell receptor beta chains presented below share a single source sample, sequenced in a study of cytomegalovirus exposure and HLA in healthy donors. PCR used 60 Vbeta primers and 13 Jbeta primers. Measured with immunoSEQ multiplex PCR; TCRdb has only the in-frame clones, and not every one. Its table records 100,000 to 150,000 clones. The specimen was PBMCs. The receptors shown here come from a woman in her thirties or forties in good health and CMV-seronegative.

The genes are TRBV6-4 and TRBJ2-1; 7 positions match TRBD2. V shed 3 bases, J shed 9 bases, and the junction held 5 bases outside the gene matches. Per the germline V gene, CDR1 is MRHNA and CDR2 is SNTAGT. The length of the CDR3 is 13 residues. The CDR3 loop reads CASSEVSGGEQFF. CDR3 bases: TGTGCCAGCAGTGAGGTTTCGGGGGGTGAGCAGTTCTTC.

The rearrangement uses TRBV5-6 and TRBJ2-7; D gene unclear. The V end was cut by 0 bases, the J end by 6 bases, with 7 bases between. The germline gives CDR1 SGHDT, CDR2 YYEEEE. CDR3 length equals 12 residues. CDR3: CASSLEESEQYV. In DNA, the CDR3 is TGTGCCAGCAGCTTGGAGGAGTCCGAGCAGTACGTC.

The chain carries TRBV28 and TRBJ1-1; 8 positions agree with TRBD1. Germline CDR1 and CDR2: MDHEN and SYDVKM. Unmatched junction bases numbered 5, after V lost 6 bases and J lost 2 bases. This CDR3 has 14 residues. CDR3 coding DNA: TGTGCCAGCAGCACAGGGGGGAGAAACACTGAAGCTTTCTTT. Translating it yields CASSTGGRNTEAFF.

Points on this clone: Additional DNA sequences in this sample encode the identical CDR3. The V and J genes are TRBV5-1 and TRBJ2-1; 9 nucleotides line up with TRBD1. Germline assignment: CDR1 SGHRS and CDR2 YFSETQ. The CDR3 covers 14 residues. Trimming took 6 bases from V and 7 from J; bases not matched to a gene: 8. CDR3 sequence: CASKGQGMLNEQFF. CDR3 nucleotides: TGCGCCAGCAAGGGACAGGGTATGTTGAATGAGCAGTTCTTC.

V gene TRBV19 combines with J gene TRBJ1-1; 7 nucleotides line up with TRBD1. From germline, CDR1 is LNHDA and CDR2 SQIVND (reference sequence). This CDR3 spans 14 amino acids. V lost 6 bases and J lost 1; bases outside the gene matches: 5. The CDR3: CASRVTGPNTEAFF. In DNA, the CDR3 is TGTGCCAGTAGGGTGACAGGGCCGAACACTGAAGCTTTCTTT.

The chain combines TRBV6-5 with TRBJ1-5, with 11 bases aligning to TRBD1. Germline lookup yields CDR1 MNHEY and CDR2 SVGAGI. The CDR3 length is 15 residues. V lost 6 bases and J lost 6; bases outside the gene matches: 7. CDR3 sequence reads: CASRNTGTGGQPQHF. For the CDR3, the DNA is TGTGCCAGCAGAAATACCGGGACAGGGGGTCAGCCCCAGCATTTT.